These 15 T cell receptor beta chains were all obtained from the same sample, sequenced in a study of cytotoxic CD8 clonotypes in ibrutinib-treated CLL. Only in-frame clones appear in the TCRdb table, and some are missing; sequencing was by immunoSEQ multiplex PCR. The table shows around 250,000 clones, with 60% to 75% occurring only once. This material consisted of PBMCs, taken after 24 months of ibrutinib treatment. Receptors were obtained from a human donor with chronic lymphocytic leukemia.

The chain is built from TRBV30 and TRBJ1-5; D remains unclear. CDR1 GTSNPN and CDR2 SVGIG come from the germline V gene (reference sequence). Trimming shortened V by 3 bases and J by 1 base, and 4 bases separated the two germline ends. The CDR3 covers 12 residues. In nucleotides, the CDR3 is TGTGCCTGGAGCCGGAGCAATCAGCCCCAGCATTTT. This sequence encodes CAWSRSNQPQHF.

The chain joins TRBV6-6 to TRBJ2-5, with a weak D call TRBD2 (7 bases). The germline V and J ends were trimmed by 6 bases and 1 base, with 15 bases remaining between them. The germline gives CDR1 MNHNY, CDR2 SVGAGI (reference sequence). The CDR3 totals 15 residues. CDR3 DNA sequence: TGTGCCAGCAGCTCCCGCGGGGGCCGCCAAGAGACCCAGTACTTC. This sequence encodes CASSSRGGRQETQYF.

The chain employs TRBV5-4 and TRBJ2-1; no firm D call. The CDR3 contains 18 residues. Germline V gene lookup returns CDR1 SGHNT and CDR2 YYREEE (reference sequence). The V gene lost 2 bases and the J gene lost 0 bases, with 18 bases spanning the gap. CDR3: CASSLDQEVTASYNEQFF. The DNA for the CDR3 is TGTGCCAGCAGCTTAGATCAGGAAGTGACTGCCTCCTACAATGAGCAGTTCTTC.

J is TRBJ1-4 and V is TRBV4-3, with 7 bases identical to TRBD1. V gave up 1 base and J gave up 3 bases; unmatched junction bases: 2. The CDR3 totals 15 residues. Germline V gene lookup returns CDR1 LGHNA and CDR2 YSLEER. The CDR3 is CASSQGGTANEKLFF. The CDR3 DNA is TGCGCCAGCAGCCAAGGCGGGACAGCTAATGAAAAACTGTTTTTT.

Concerning this clone itself: This same CDR3 is encoded by further DNA sequences in the sample. The gene calls are TRBV28 and TRBJ2-7, with no clear D. Germline V lookup: CDR1 MDHEN, CDR2 SYDVKM. The ends were cut back, 6 bases at V and 6 bases at J, with 6 bases in the middle. The CDR3 has 10 amino acids. The CDR3 nucleotides are TGTGCCAGCAGCCTCCGCGAGCAGTACTTC. As protein: CASSLREQYF.

DNA for the CDR3: TGTGCCAGCAGAACAGAGCGGGGTCCTAAGAACGAGCAGTACTTC. It translates to CASRTERGPKNEQYF. The chain couples TRBV6-5 to TRBJ2-7; 7 bases agree with TRBD2. The germline gives CDR1 MNHEY, CDR2 SVGAGI. CDR3 length: 15 residues. V was pared by 6 bases and J by 5 bases, with 13 bases of the junction left unmatched.

The rearrangement joins TRBV5-4 to TRBJ2-7; D is unclear. Germline CDR1 and CDR2: SGHNT and YYREEE (reference sequence). This CDR3 has 14 residues. The germline V and J ends were trimmed by 4 bases and 4 bases, with 15 bases remaining between them. The CDR3 bases are TGTGCCAGCAGCCCGACGGTAGCAGAATACGAGCAGTACTTC. It codes for CASSPTVAEYEQYF.

This clone showed up just a few times. This chain joins TRBV18 and TRBJ2-4, with D perhaps TRBD2 (5 bases). CDR1 is KGHSH, CDR2 LQKENI, per germline. This CDR3 spans 14 amino acids. The ends were cut back, 3 bases at V and 0 bases at J, with 6 bases in the middle. The CDR3 region is CASSPAGAKNIQYF. The CDR3 nucleotides are TGTGCCAGCTCACCCGCGGGAGCCAAAAACATTCAGTACTTC.

The rearrangement joins TRBV4-3 to TRBJ2-7; 12 bases agree with TRBD2. The germline V gene encodes CDR1 LGHNA and CDR2 YSLEER. There are 17 residues in the CDR3. V trimming: 2 bases; J trimming: 0 bases; junction bases outside the gene matches: 5. In DNA form, the CDR3 reads TGCGCCAGCAGCCAATCTAGCGGGAGGGGGAGCTCCTACGAGCAGTACTTC. Its protein is CASSQSSGRGSSYEQYF.

This clone was counted between two and nine times. The rearrangement joins TRBV6-5 to TRBJ1-5, with D uncertain. The CDR3 spans 14 residues. V was trimmed by 5 bases and J by 6 bases, leaving 14 bases between them. The germline gives CDR1 MNHEY, CDR2 SVGAGI. Here the CDR3 reads CASSPVAKGQPQHF. CDR3 DNA sequence: TGTGCCAGCAGTCCGGTTGCGAAGGGTCAGCCCCAGCATTTT.

This rearrangement joins TRBV19 to TRBJ2-1, with 10 bases aligning to TRBD2. Looked up from germline, CDR1 is LNHDA and CDR2 is SQIVND (reference sequence). This CDR3 is built from 15 residues. J gave up 8 bases and V 7 bases, and 11 bases lay outside the gene matches. The CDR3 loop reads CASKSGLARYDEQFF. The CDR3 DNA reads TGTGCCAGTAAATCGGGACTAGCGAGATATGATGAGCAGTTCTTC. Drawing the rest from reference TRBV19 and TRBJ2-1, the complete variable domain is DGGITQSPKYLFRKEGQNVTLSCEQNLNHDAMYWYRQDPGQGLRLIYYSQIVNDFQKGDIAEGYSVSREKKESFPLTVTSAQKNPTAFYLCASKSGLARYDEQFFGPGTRLTVL.

The chain uses TRBV5-5 and TRBJ2-6; D is unresolved. CDR1 and CDR2 from the germline V gene are SGHKS and YYEKEE (reference sequence). CDR3 size: 17 residues. With 1 base removed from V and 4 bases from J, the gap between germline ends came to 15 bases. The CDR3 DNA is TGTGCCAGCAGCTTGTTTAAATCCCGTAGGGGGGCCAACGTCCTGACTTTC. This translates into CASSLFKSRRGANVLTF.

The V and J genes are TRBV27 and TRBJ1-2; D gene ambiguous. Germline-derived CDR1 and CDR2 are MNHEY and SMNVEV (reference sequence). This CDR3 has 15 amino acids. V was pared by 3 bases and J by 4 bases, with 15 bases between. The CDR3 DNA reads as TGTGCCAGCAGTTTTGAAGCGGGCACTACCTATGGCTACACCTTC. Its translation: CASSFEAGTTYGYTF.

This chain's CDR3 is CASKGETQYF. CDR3 sequence (DNA): TGTGCCAGTAAAGGAGAGACCCAGTACTTC. The chain combines TRBV19 with TRBJ2-5, with D unclear. Trimming removed 7 bases at V and 4 bases at J, with 4 bases between. CDR3 length: 10 residues. Germline CDR1 LNHDA, CDR2 SQIVND (reference sequence).

This chain connects TRBV15 to TRBJ2-7; 7 bases fit TRBD1. The V and J ends lost 1 base and 3 bases, in that order; junction bases with no gene match: 3. In germline, CDR1 is LNHNV, CDR2 YYDKDF (reference sequence). This CDR3 spans 14 amino acids. The CDR3 protein is CATSRGGTVYEQYF. DNA for the CDR3: TGTGCCACCAGCAGAGGGGGGACAGTCTACGAGCAGTACTTC.